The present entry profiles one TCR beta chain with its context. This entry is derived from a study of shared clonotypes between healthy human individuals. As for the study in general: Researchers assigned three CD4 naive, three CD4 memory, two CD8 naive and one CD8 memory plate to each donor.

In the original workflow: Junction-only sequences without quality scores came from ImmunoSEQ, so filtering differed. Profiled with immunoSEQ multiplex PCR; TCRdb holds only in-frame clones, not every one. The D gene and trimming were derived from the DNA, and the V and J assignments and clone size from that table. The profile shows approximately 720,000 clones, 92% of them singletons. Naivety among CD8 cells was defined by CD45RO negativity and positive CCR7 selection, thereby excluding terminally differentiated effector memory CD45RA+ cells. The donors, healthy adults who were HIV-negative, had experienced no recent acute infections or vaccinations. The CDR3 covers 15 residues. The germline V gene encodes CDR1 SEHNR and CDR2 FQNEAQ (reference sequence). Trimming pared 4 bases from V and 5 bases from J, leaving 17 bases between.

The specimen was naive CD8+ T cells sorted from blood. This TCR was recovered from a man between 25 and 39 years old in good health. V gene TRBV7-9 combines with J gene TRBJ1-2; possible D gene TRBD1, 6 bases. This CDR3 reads CASSSGGGRGYGYTF. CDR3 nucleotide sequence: TGTGCCAGCAGCTCCGGGGGAGGGAGGGGGTATGGCTACACCTTC.